This T cell receptor beta chain comes out of a study of T cell responses to AZD1222 COVID-19 vaccine. A note on this clone: Antigen specificity is unknown.

CDR1 and CDR2 from the germline V gene are MDHEN and SYDVKM. The length of the CDR3 is 15 residues. The ends were cut back, 6 bases at V and 5 bases at J, with 17 bases in the middle. Study-wide points: Among the donors, most were white British and more were female, and clonal diversity was possibly underestimated. Mapped onto spike, vaccine-associated CD4 TCRs spanned it and were dominant at 160-218 and 743-854. Repertoires were obtained solely post-peak T cell response.

Sequencing was performed with immunoSEQ multiplex PCR; in TCRdb, only in-frame clones are kept and a portion is missing. The sample consists of some 96,000 clones, about 89% of them appearing once. The clonotype originates from an adult in good health. The chain joins TRBV28 to TRBJ1-5, with D possibly being TRBD1 (6 bases). Sequencing was performed on peripheral blood, taken on day 0 of MenACWY control vaccination. The CDR3 region is CASSLSAGVDQPQHF. DNA for the CDR3: TGTGCCAGCAGCCTTTCTGCAGGGGTAGATCAGCCCCAGCATTTT.